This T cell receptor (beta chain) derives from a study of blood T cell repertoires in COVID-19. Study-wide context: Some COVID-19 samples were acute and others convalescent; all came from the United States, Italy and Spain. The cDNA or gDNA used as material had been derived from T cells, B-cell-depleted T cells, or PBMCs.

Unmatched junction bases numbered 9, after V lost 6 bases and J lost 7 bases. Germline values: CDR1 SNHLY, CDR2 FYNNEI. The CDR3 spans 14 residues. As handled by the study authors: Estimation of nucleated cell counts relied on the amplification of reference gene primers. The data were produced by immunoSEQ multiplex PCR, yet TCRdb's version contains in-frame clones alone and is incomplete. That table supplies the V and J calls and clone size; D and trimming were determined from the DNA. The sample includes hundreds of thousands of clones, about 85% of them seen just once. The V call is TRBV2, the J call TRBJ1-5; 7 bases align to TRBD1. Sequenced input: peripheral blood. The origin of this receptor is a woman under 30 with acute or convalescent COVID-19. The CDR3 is CASRETGLVQPQHF. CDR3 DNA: TGTGCCAGCAGGGAGACAGGGCTAGTCCAGCCCCAGCATTTT.